This TCR beta chain was sequenced for a study of shared clonotypes between healthy human individuals. The donors, all of them Caucasian adults, lived in Nashville, Tennessee. Germline-derived CDR1 and CDR2 are LGHNT and FRNRAP. With 8 bases removed from V and 0 bases from J, the gap between germline ends came to 15 bases. This CDR3 comprises 15 residues. Whole-study results and caveats: A handful of donors showed sharing of roughly 5% of naive CD4 clonotypes.

Regarding this clone: The target antigen is unknown.

For every subset, genomic DNA was evenly distributed across several immunoSEQ plates. The assay was immunoSEQ multiplex PCR, and TCRdb's table has in-frame clones only and misses some. The table lists 550,000 to 850,000 clones, less than 85% of them singletons. The TCR was taken from a woman aged 25 to 45 in good health. The sequenced sample was memory CD4+ T cells sorted from blood. Subset: CD45RA-negative fraction. The chain links TRBV12-5 to TRBJ2-3, with a weak D call TRBD1 (6 bases). The CDR3 nucleotides are TGTGCTAGTCGGAAATCGGGACAAAGCACAGATACGCAGTATTTT. Amino acids: CASRKSGQSTDTQYF.